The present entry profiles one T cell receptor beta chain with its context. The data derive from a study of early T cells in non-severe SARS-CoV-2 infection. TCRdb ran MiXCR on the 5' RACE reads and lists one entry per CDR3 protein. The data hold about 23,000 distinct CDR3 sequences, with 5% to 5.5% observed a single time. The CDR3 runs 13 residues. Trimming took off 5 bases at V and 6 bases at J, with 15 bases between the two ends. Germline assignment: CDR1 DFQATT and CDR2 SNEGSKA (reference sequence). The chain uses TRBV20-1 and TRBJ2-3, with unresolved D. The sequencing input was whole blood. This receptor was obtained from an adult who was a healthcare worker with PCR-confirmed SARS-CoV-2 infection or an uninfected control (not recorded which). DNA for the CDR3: TGCAGTGCTTCCCCCCCCGTGGGGGATACGCAGTATTTT. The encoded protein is CSASPPVGDTQYF.